These 22 T cell receptor beta chains were sequenced from one sample in a study of control samples from healthy donors and cancer patients. TCRdb's copy holds only in-frame clones and misses some; the assay was immunoSEQ multiplex PCR. Of over 80,000 clones listed, 82% were seen once; the top ten hold about 2%. Sample: blood. Receptor source: a man aged 55 to 70 in good health.

The chain joins TRBV5-4 to TRBJ2-1, with TRBD2 matching over 7 bases. The ends lost 4 bases at V and 4 bases at J; junction bases unmatched: 14. CDR1 and CDR2 from the germline V gene are SGHNT and YYREEE (reference sequence). This CDR3 contains 17 residues. The CDR3 reads CASSHSGGRGNYNEQFF. CDR3 in DNA: TGTGCCAGCAGCCATTCGGGAGGCCGGGGGAATTACAATGAGCAGTTCTTC.

This clone was found a few times. The J gene is TRBJ2-3, the V gene TRBV4-1; D gene unclear. The V gene lost 5 bases and the J gene lost 3 bases, with 15 bases spanning the gap. Germline CDR1 MGHRA, CDR2 YSYEKL. This CDR3 has 15 amino acids. This CDR3 reads CASSGVGGKTDTQYF. The CDR3, as DNA: TGCGCCAGCAGCGGGGTAGGCGGAAAAACAGATACGCAGTATTTT.

A single count supports this clone. This chain connects TRBV12-5 to TRBJ1-1, with 8 bases that match TRBD1. The length of the CDR3 is 14 residues. Germline CDR1 and CDR2: LGHNT and FRNRAP. Germline trimming cut 6 bases from V and 5 bases from J; bases unmatched to any gene: 8. The CDR3 protein is CASGLGQGKTEAFF. The CDR3 bases are TGTGCTAGTGGGCTCGGACAGGGTAAGACTGAAGCTTTCTTT.

The rearrangement joins TRBV5-1 to TRBJ2-5; D is unclear. Trimming removed 7 bases at V and 4 bases at J, with 20 bases between. The germline V gene encodes CDR1 SGHRS and CDR2 YFSETQ. The CDR3 extends over 15 amino acids. The CDR3 protein is CASASGVKTGETQYF. CDR3 nucleotides: TGCGCCAGCGCTTCTGGGGTAAAGACTGGAGAGACCCAGTACTTC.

The CDR3 sequence: CASSPTLLTGGDNTEAFF. CDR3 sequence (DNA): TGTGCCAGCTCACCCACGCTACTGACAGGGGGAGATAACACTGAAGCTTTCTTT. The V and J genes are TRBV18 and TRBJ1-1; 9 nucleotides match TRBD1. J was trimmed by 2 bases and V by 3 bases; bases with no gene match: 13. The CDR3 consists of 18 residues. Germline-derived CDR1 and CDR2 are KGHSH and LQKENI.

This sequence joins TRBV3-1 (or the pseudogene TRBV3-2) and TRBJ2-1; maybe TRBD1 (6 bases). The CDR3 is made up of 15 amino acids. V lost 2 bases to trimming and J lost 3 bases, with 11 bases between them. CDR1 and CDR2 from the germline V gene are LGHDT and YNNKEL (reference sequence). The chain's CDR3 is CASSQPTGYYNEQFF. The CDR3 DNA is TGTGCCAGCAGCCAACCTACAGGGTACTACAATGAGCAGTTCTTC.

V is TRBV6-5 and J is TRBJ1-2, with a possible D match to TRBD1 (5 bases). The CDR3 has 13 amino acids. With 5 bases removed from V and 7 bases from J, the gap between germline ends came to 14 bases. The germline V gene has CDR1 MNHEY and CDR2 SVGAGI. The DNA of the CDR3 is TGTGCCAGCAGTCGACAGCAGACGGGTGGCTACACCTTC. It translates to CASSRQQTGGYTF.

The chain recombines TRBV9 with TRBJ1-1; no firm D call. From germline, CDR1 is SGDLS and CDR2 YYNGEE. Trimming removed 4 bases at V and 0 bases at J, with 7 bases between. The CDR3 spans 13 residues. The DNA for the CDR3 is TGTGCCAGCAGCCCCCAGTTGAACACTGAAGCTTTCTTT. Residues: CASSPQLNTEAFF.

The table lists this clone with a few counts. The chain uses TRBV10-3 and TRBJ1-3, with D perhaps matching TRBD1 (6 bases). The CDR3 is made up of 12 amino acids. CDR1 is ENHRY and CDR2 is SYGVKD in the germline V gene. V lost 9 bases, J lost 2 bases, and 8 bases lay in between. The CDR3 loop is CAIQGTGNTIYF. The CDR3 bases are TGTGCCATACAGGGAACTGGAAACACCATATATTTT.

The gene calls are TRBV11-2 and TRBJ2-1; 7 bases are a match to TRBD2. Germline lookup yields CDR1 SGHAT and CDR2 FQNNGV. This CDR3 comprises 16 residues. The J segment lost 4 bases and the V segment lost 0 bases, leaving 6 bases of the junction unmatched. The CDR3 coding sequence is TGTGCCAGCAGCTTAGATCTGTCTAGCGGTTACAATGAGCAGTTCTTC. Its translation: CASSLDLSSGYNEQFF.

This chain connects TRBV27 to TRBJ2-6; 7 bases are shared with TRBD1. The CDR3 covers 19 residues. From germline, CDR1 is MNHEY and CDR2 SMNVEV (reference sequence). V was clipped by 6 bases and J by 2 bases; unmatched bases: 16. The CDR3 region has the DNA TGTGCCAGCAGGAAATTATTCTTCGGGACAGTTACTGGGGCCAACGTCCTGACTTTC. It translates to CASRKLFFGTVTGANVLTF.

This chain uses TRBV28 with TRBJ2-7; a weak D match, TRBD2 (6 bases). The germline V gene encodes CDR1 MDHEN and CDR2 SYDVKM. V was pared by 8 bases and J by 0 bases, with 17 bases between. The CDR3 has 15 amino acids. In DNA form, the CDR3 reads TGTGCCAGCCAACCCCGACTAGAGAGCTCCTACGAGCAGTACTTC. Translation gives CASQPRLESSYEQYF.

The sample holds one count of this clone. This chain joins TRBV4-2 and TRBJ2-1, with 9 bases lining up with TRBD2. Germline-derived CDR1 and CDR2 are LGHNA and YNFKEQ. CDR3 length: 16 amino acids. V lost 0 bases and J lost 9; bases outside the gene matches: 9. As DNA, the CDR3 is TGTGCCAGCAGCCAAGAGGTCCTAGCGGGGAATTCTGAGCAGTTCTTC. Translated, it gives CASSQEVLAGNSEQFF.

The gene calls are TRBV5-5 and TRBJ1-1; maybe TRBD1 (6 bases). The germline V gene has CDR1 SGHKS and CDR2 YYEKEE (reference sequence). Deletions cut 0 bases from V and 5 bases from J, with 11 bases between. This CDR3 region has 14 residues. The CDR3 region has the DNA TGTGCCAGCAGCTTGGACAGGGTATGGACTGAAGCTTTCTTT. It yields the protein CASSLDRVWTEAFF.

V usage is TRBV29-1 and J usage is TRBJ1-1, with TRBD1 identical over 7 bases. With 7 bases clipped from V and 0 bases from J, the junction kept 5 bases outside the gene matches. Germline loops: CDR1 SQVTM, CDR2 ANQGSEA. The CDR3 has 13 amino acids. DNA of the CDR3: TGCAGCGGCAGGGGGATGATGAACACTGAAGCTTTCTTT. Its protein is CSGRGMMNTEAFF.

This sequence joins TRBV18 and TRBJ1-1; TRBD1 is a possible D gene (5 bases). CDR3 size: 15 residues. Germline values: CDR1 KGHSH, CDR2 LQKENI. V lost 6 bases to trimming and J lost 5 bases, with 19 bases between them. CDR3 in DNA: TGTGCCAGCTCGACCACCGAGGGGCTGAGGACTGAAGCTTTCTTT. Encoded protein: CASSTTEGLRTEAFF.

This chain uses TRBV5-1 with TRBJ2-1, with TRBD2 identical over 9 bases. V was clipped by 0 bases and J by 8 bases; unmatched bases: 3. CDR3 length: 14 amino acids. CDR1 and CDR2 (germline): SGHRS, YFSETQ. The CDR3, as DNA: TGCGCCAGCAGCTTGGCTAAGCGGGAGGATGAGCAGTTCTTC. Amino acid sequence: CASSLAKREDEQFF.

The chain has TRBV12-3 or TRBV12-4 and TRBJ1-3, with D possibly TRBD1 on 5 matching bases. Trimming cost V 6 bases and J 5 bases, with 11 bases left between them. The CDR3 length is 13 residues. CDR3 in amino acids: CASSPGGRNTIYF. The CDR3 DNA sequence: TGTGCCAGCAGCCCGGGGGGAAGAAACACCATATATTTT.

This chain joins TRBV13 and TRBJ2-2; 9 bases are shared with TRBD2. The CDR3 covers 17 residues. Germline CDR1 reads PRHDT; CDR2 reads FYEKMQ (reference sequence). Germline trimming cut 3 bases from V and 3 bases from J; bases unmatched to any gene: 8. The CDR3 DNA reads TGTGCCAGCAGCTTTATTAGCGGGAGTACGGACACCGGGGAGCTGTTTTTT. Its translation: CASSFISGSTDTGELFF.

The chain carries TRBV5-1 and TRBJ1-1, with no clear D. The CDR3 extends over 12 amino acids. Germline CDR1 SGHRS, CDR2 YFSETQ. V gave up 2 bases and J gave up 4 bases, with 6 bases separating them. This chain's CDR3 is CASSLGSTEAFF. The CDR3 nucleotides read TGCGCCAGCAGCTTAGGTAGCACTGAAGCTTTCTTT.

This clone was observed many times. DNA of the CDR3: TGCAGCGTTTCCGCGGGGAGGGGCAGGGGCAATGAGCAGTTCTTC. It is translated as CSVSAGRGRGNEQFF. The V call is TRBV29-1, the J call TRBJ2-1; D is possibly TRBD2 (7 bases). Germline-derived CDR1 and CDR2 are SQVTM and ANQGSEA. Trimming shortened V by 5 bases and J by 6 bases, and 20 bases separated the two germline ends. The CDR3 is 15 amino acids.

This clone came up a few times. The chain couples TRBV12-3 or TRBV12-4 to TRBJ1-6; no reliable D call. This CDR3 has 12 residues. Trimming removed 7 bases from V and 9 bases from J, with 10 bases in between. CDR3 region: CASKVGSSPLHF. CDR3 nucleotide sequence: TGTGCCAGCAAAGTAGGAAGTTCACCCCTCCACTTT.